A single TCR beta chain is shown here with its context. This sample was included in a study of blood T cell repertoires in COVID-19. Across the study: The study drew acute and convalescent COVID-19 samples from the United States, Italy and Spain. Sources were T cells, B-cell-depleted T cells, or PBMCs; the material itself was cDNA or gDNA.

Only in-frame clones appear in the TCRdb table, and some are missing; sequencing was by immunoSEQ multiplex PCR. This sample has a few hundred thousand clones, with around 84% found just once. Material for sequencing was peripheral blood. The source of this sequence is a man aged 35 to 55 who had recovered from COVID-19.

CDR3 DNA: TGCGCCAGCAGCTTGGCGACCGGGTCCGATACGCAGTATTTT. This translates into CASSLATGSDTQYF. The rearrangement links TRBV5-1 to TRBJ2-3; D gene uncertain. Germline-derived CDR1 and CDR2 are SGHRS and YFSETQ. The CDR3 is 14 residues long. Trimming left V 0 bases short and J 6 bases short, with 11 bases between. The full variable domain, its missing parts supplied by reference TRBV5-1 and TRBJ2-3, is KAGVTQTPRYLIKTRGQQVTLSCSPISGHRSVSWYQQTPGQGLQFLFEYFSETQRNKGNFPGRFSGRQFSNSRSEMNVSTLELGDSALYLCASSLATGSDTQYFGPGTRLTVL.